Listed below are T cell receptor beta chains from one sample, sequenced in a study of cytomegalovirus exposure and HLA in healthy donors. Some clones are missing from TCRdb's copy, which holds only in-frame ones; the method was immunoSEQ multiplex PCR. Of some 180,000 clones listed, around 80% are singletons. The sample comprised PBMCs. The source of these receptors is a girl between 5 and 17 years old in good health and CMV-seropositive. Each CDR3 is given with its conserved first and last residue. Fields, in order: CDR3 length, D gene, V gene, J gene, clone size, CDR3 DNA, CDR3 protein. D genes are given only for firm matches. Rows may omit the clone size; those that give it use once, few, many or a size class.

>16|TRBD1|TRBV2|TRBJ2-7|.
TGTGCCAGCAGTGAAGTTTGGGCGGCAGGGGGCTACGAGCAGTACTTC
CASSEVWAAGGYEQYF
>18|TRBD2|TRBV27|TRBJ2-7|.
TGTGCCAGCAGTTTAGCCATTCCTAGCGGGAGGGCCTCCTACGAGCAGTACTTC
CASSLAIPSGRASYEQYF
>13|.|TRBV7-8|TRBJ1-2|.
TGTGCCAGCAGCCCGTGGGACAAGGATGGCTACACCTTC
CASSPWDKDGYTF
>14|.|TRBV5-6|TRBJ2-7|.
TGTGCCAGCAGCCCGGGACTTCCTTCCTACGAGCAGTACTTC
CASSPGLPSYEQYF
>17|TRBD2|TRBV2|TRBJ2-1|.
TGTGCCAGCAGTGCGTCCACCCTAGCGGACTCCTACAATGAGCAGTTCTTC
CASSASTLADSYNEQFF
>16|TRBD1|TRBV4-1|TRBJ1-1|few
TGCGCCAGCAGCCAAGATGAGAACAGGGGAAGAACTGAAGCTTTCTTT
CASSQDENRGRTEAFF
>14|.|TRBV16|TRBJ2-5|.
TGTGCCAGCAGCCCGAGGAGGGACCAAGAGACCCAGTACTTC
CASSPRRDQETQYF
>12|TRBD1|TRBV6-5|TRBJ1-2|.
TGTGCCAGCAGCCAGGGGGCCCATGGCTACACCTTC
CASSQGAHGYTF
>16|TRBD2|TRBV9|TRBJ2-3|.
TGTGCCAGCAGCGCCCAGACTAGCGGGAGAGGTCGTACGCAGTATTTT
CASSAQTSGRGRTQYF
>14|.|TRBV7-9|TRBJ1-1|.
TGTGCCAGCAGCACCTCGGGAACGAACACTGAAGCTTTCTTT
CASSTSGTNTEAFF
>15|TRBD1|TRBV6-5|TRBJ2-7|.
TGTGCCAGCAGTTACTCGTCGGGACAGCCCTACGAGCAGTACTTC
CASSYSSGQPYEQYF
>19|TRBD2|TRBV10-1|TRBJ2-7|.
TGCGCCAGCAGTGAGCCTCTCGGTCGGAAAGCGGGAGAGTCCTACGAGCAGTACTTC
CASSEPLGRKAGESYEQYF
>15|.|TRBV6-5|TRBJ2-7|.
TGTGCCAGCAGTTACTCCCGAGGGAGCGCCTACGAGCAGTACTTC
CASSYSRGSAYEQYF
>15|.|TRBV21-1|TRBJ2-1|.
TGTGCCAGCAGCAGTCCGGAGAGCTCCTACAATGAGCAGTTCTTC
CASSSPESSYNEQFF
>16|.|TRBV27|TRBJ2-7|.
TGTGCCAGCCACAAGCCCGGGGCACAGGGATTCCACGAGCAGTACTTC
CASHKPGAQGFHEQYF
>11|.|TRBV20-1|TRBJ2-7|.
TGCAGTGCTCGCTGGCTTTACGAGCAGTACTTC
CSARWLYEQYF
>19|TRBD1|TRBV7-9|TRBJ1-5|.
TGTGCCAGCAGCTTATGGACAGGCACCTATGCAAAGAGCAATCAGCCCCAGCATTTT
CASSLWTGTYAKSNQPQHF
>15|.|TRBV6-5|TRBJ2-1|.
TGTGCCAGCAGTCCACAGGGATATGCCTACAATGAGCAGTTCTTC
CASSPQGYAYNEQFF
>14|TRBD1|TRBV6-6|TRBJ2-5|.
TGTGCCAGCAGTTCTGGGACAGGGGGCCAGACCCAGTACTTC
CASSSGTGGQTQYF
>15|TRBD2|TRBV6-4|TRBJ2-2|.
TGTGCCAGCAGCCCCGGAGCGGGATCGACCGGGGAGCTGTTTTTT
CASSPGAGSTGELFF
>16|TRBD2|TRBV6-1|TRBJ2-3|.
TGTGCCAGCAGTGAACAAGCGGGAGGGGACACAGATACGCAGTATTTT
CASSEQAGGDTDTQYF
>13|.|TRBV15|TRBJ2-5|few
TGTGCCACCTCAGGGCAGGGCAAAGAGACCCAGTACTTC
CATSGQGKETQYF
>15|.|TRBV19|TRBJ2-4|.
TGTGCCAGTAAAGTGGCAGAGCTAGGCAAAAACATTCAGTACTTC
CASKVAELGKNIQYF
>16|TRBD2|TRBV7-2|TRBJ2-1|.
TGTGCCAGCAGCTCGATGGGACTAGCGGGAGGAATTGAGCAGTTCTTC
CASSSMGLAGGIEQFF
>16|TRBD2|TRBV6-4|TRBJ2-3|.
TGTGCCAGCAGTCCTTTACTAGCGACTAGCACAGATACGCAGTATTTT
CASSPLLATSTDTQYF
>14|TRBD2|TRBV4-2|TRBJ2-7|few
TGTGCCAGCAGCCAAGATTGGACTAGCTACGAGCAGTACTTC
CASSQDWTSYEQYF
>14|.|TRBV15|TRBJ1-2|.
TGTGCCACCAGCAGAGTCAAAGGGGGCTATGGCTACACCTTC
CATSRVKGGYGYTF
>14|.|TRBV5-4|TRBJ2-5|once
TGTGCCAGCAGCATGCCGGGACACGAAGAGACCCAGTACTTC
CASSMPGHEETQYF
>16|.|TRBV19|TRBJ1-2|.
TGTGCCAGTAGTATACGACCGGACACCTTTCCCCATGGCTACACCTTC
CASSIRPDTFPHGYTF
>14|.|TRBV5-8|TRBJ2-7|.
TGTGCCAGCAGCTGGGGGCTAAGCTCCTACGAGCAGTACTTC
CASSWGLSSYEQYF
>16|TRBD2|TRBV5-1|TRBJ2-1|.
TGCGCCAGCAGTCCAATACTAGCGGACGAGTTGAATGAGCAGTTCTTC
CASSPILADELNEQFF
>11|.|TRBV6-5|TRBJ1-2|.
TGTGCCAGCGGCTTTACGTATGGCTACACCTTC
CASGFTYGYTF
>11|TRBD1|TRBV7-9|TRBJ2-7|.
TGTGCCAGCAGCGGCCGGGACAGGGCCCTTTTC
CASSGRDRALF
>15|.|TRBV7-6|TRBJ2-2|.
TGTGCCAGCACCATTGTGGCGGGACCCACCGGGGAGCTGTTTTTT
CASTIVAGPTGELFF
>16|.|TRBV5-4|TRBJ1-4|.
TGTGCCAGCAGCTCAGGGGCCCTTGCAACTAATGAAAAACTGTTTTTT
CASSSGALATNEKLFF
>17|TRBD1|TRBV10-3|TRBJ1-1|few
TGTGCCATCAGTGAGTCCCTCCCGCAGGGGGCGAACACTGAAGCTTTCTTT
CAISESLPQGANTEAFF
>16|.|TRBV9|TRBJ1-1|.
TGTGCCAGCAGCGTAAAGGGGGGGATCTTCAACACTGAAGCTTTCTTT
CASSVKGGIFNTEAFF
>15|TRBD1|TRBV7-2|TRBJ1-1|.
TGTGCCAGCAGCTTTACAGGGGGCTATAACACTGAAGCTTTCTTT
CASSFTGGYNTEAFF
>14|.|TRBV5-4|TRBJ1-2|few
TGTGCCAGCAGCTTGACAGGGCTCGGCTATGGCTACACCTTC
CASSLTGLGYGYTF
>16|TRBD1|TRBV27|TRBJ1-5|.
TGTGCCAGCAGCCCCCAGGCCCAGGGGGGCAATCAGCCCCAGCATTTT
CASSPQAQGGNQPQHF
>14|.|TRBV10-2|TRBJ1-2|.
TGCGCCAGCAGTGATGGGGAAACAGGCTATGGCTACACCTTC
CASSDGETGYGYTF
>11|TRBD1|TRBV30|TRBJ1-1|.
TGTGCCTGGGTCGGGACAGTTGAAGCTTTCTTT
CAWVGTVEAFF
>15|.|TRBV10-3|TRBJ1-5|.
TGTGCCATCAGTGATGCCAACTATAGCAATCAGCCCCAGCATTTT
CAISDANYSNQPQHF
>17|.|TRBV15|TRBJ1-3|.
TGTGCCACCAGCAGAGATTCCGGTCGGGGTCTCGACAACACCATATATTTT
CATSRDSGRGLDNTIYF
>16|TRBD2|TRBV10-2|TRBJ2-7|.
TGCGCCAGCAGTGAGGGGGGGACTAGCGGAGAGTACGAGCAGTACTTC
CASSEGGTSGEYEQYF
>15|TRBD2|TRBV9|TRBJ2-1|once
TGTGCCAGCAGCGTAGCGGGAGGGCCAGCGAATGAGCAGTTCTTC
CASSVAGGPANEQFF
>13|.|TRBV19|TRBJ1-2|.
TGTGCCAGTAGTCTCACAAATACCTATGGCTACACCTTC
CASSLTNTYGYTF
>14|.|TRBV30|TRBJ2-2|.
TGTGCCTTGACACCGGCCGGGAGCACCGGGGAGCTGTTTTTT
CALTPAGSTGELFF
>22|TRBD1|TRBV10-3|TRBJ2-1|few
TGTGCCATCAGCGCCCCGATGACAGGGAACACTCCTACTCTAGGGCACAGCAATGAGCAGTTCTTC
CAISAPMTGNTPTLGHSNEQFF
>17|.|TRBV4-2|TRBJ2-5|.
TGTGCCAGCAGCCAAGCCCTAAGGGGGAGAACCCAAGAGACCCAGTACTTC
CASSQALRGRTQETQYF
>12|TRBD1|TRBV30|TRBJ1-6|few
TGTGCCTGGACGGACAGGGCGAAACCCCTCCACTTT
CAWTDRAKPLHF
>18|.|TRBV4-2|TRBJ1-2|.
TGTGCCAGCAGCCAGGAATCACGGGACATCCGGCCTAACTATGGCTACACCTTC
CASSQESRDIRPNYGYTF